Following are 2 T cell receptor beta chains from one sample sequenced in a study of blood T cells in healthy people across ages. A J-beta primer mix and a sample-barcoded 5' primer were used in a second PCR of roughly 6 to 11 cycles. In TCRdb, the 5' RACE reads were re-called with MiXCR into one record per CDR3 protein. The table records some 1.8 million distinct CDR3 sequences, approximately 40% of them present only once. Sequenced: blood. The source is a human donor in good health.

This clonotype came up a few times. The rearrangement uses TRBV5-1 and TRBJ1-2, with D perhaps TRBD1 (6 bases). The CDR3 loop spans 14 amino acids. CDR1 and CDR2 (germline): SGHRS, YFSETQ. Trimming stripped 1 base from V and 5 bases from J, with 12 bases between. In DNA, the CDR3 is TGCGCCAGCAGCTTGTCGGACGGGACATATGGCTACACCTTC. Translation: CASSLSDGTYGYTF.

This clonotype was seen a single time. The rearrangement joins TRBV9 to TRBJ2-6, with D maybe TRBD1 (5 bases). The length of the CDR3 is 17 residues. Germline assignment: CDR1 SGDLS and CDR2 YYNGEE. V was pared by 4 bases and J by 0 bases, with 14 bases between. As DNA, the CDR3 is TGTGCCAGCAGCCAACCGGACACTATCTCTGGGGCCAACGTCCTGACTTTC. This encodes CASSQPDTISGANVLTF.